The next 12 T cell receptor beta chains were all read from a single sample in a study of cytomegalovirus exposure and HLA in healthy donors. A multiplex PCR was run with 60 Vbeta primers and 13 Jbeta primers. Assay: immunoSEQ multiplex PCR; the TCRdb copy retains only in-frame clones and omits some. The sample holds some 160,000 clones, about 85% seen once. The sample consisted of PBMCs. Receptor source: a man younger than 40 in good health and CMV-seropositive.

The chain links TRBV5-8 to TRBJ1-1; tentative D call: TRBD1 (6 bases). Germline CDR1 SGHTS, CDR2 YDEGEE. Trimming removed 4 bases at V and 4 bases at J, with 17 bases between. The CDR3 is 15 residues long. Here the CDR3 reads CASSQHRTETTEAFF. The CDR3 bases are TGTGCCAGCAGCCAACACAGGACAGAGACCACTGAAGCTTTCTTT.

CDR3 in amino acids: CASSQEVRGKLFF. Here the CDR3 DNA reads TGCGCCAGCAGCCAAGAGGTCAGAGGAAAACTGTTTTTT. The chain recombines TRBV4-1 with TRBJ1-4, with D hard to call. Looked up from germline, CDR1 is MGHRA and CDR2 is YSYEKL. Trimming stripped 0 bases from V and 10 bases from J, with 9 bases between. The CDR3 sequence is 13 residues long.

The V and J genes are TRBV5-4 and TRBJ2-1, with 14 bases identical to TRBD2. This CDR3 contains 18 residues. CDR1 is SGHNT and CDR2 is YYREEE in the germline V gene (reference sequence). Unmatched junction bases numbered 14, after V lost 4 bases and J lost 8 bases. CDR3 residues: CASSRPWGLAGVIDEQFF. The CDR3 nucleotides read TGTGCCAGCAGCCGCCCCTGGGGACTAGCGGGAGTAATCGATGAGCAGTTCTTC.

The chain employs TRBV5-1 and TRBJ2-1, with 7 positions matching TRBD1. Germline assignment: CDR1 SGHRS and CDR2 YFSETQ. The CDR3 sequence is 16 residues long. V was clipped by 6 bases and J by 0 bases; unmatched bases: 9. In nucleotides, the CDR3 is TGCGCCAGCACCGCGAAGGGGGACAGCTCCTACAATGAGCAGTTCTTC. It translates to CASTAKGDSSYNEQFF.

V and J are TRBV7-2 and TRBJ2-1; TRBD2 matches 16 bases. Germline values: CDR1 SGHTA, CDR2 FQGNSA. V lost 2 bases, J lost 11 bases, and 12 bases stayed unmatched. The CDR3 loop spans 18 amino acids. CDR3 sequence reads: CASSLRPPGTSGRGQQFF. In nucleotides, the CDR3 is TGTGCCAGCAGCTTAAGACCACCAGGGACTAGCGGGAGGGGACAGCAGTTCTTC.

V gene TRBV19 combines with J gene TRBJ1-3; a possible D gene is TRBD1 (6 bases). CDR3 length: 15 residues. Per the germline V gene, CDR1 is LNHDA and CDR2 is SQIVND (reference sequence). Trimming stripped 5 bases from V and 2 bases from J, with 13 bases between. The CDR3 loop is CASSAKSGAGNTIYF. In DNA form, the CDR3 reads TGTGCCAGTAGTGCCAAATCAGGGGCTGGAAACACCATATATTTT.

In its sample, this clone was seen once. V usage is TRBV7-8 and J usage is TRBJ2-3; tentative D call: TRBD2 (5 bases). The CDR3 sequence is 14 residues long. Germline-derived CDR1 and CDR2 are SGHVS and FQNEAQ. V was pared by 5 bases and J by 4 bases, with 13 bases between. CDR3 sequence reads: CASSPPGIPDTQYF. DNA of the CDR3: TGTGCCAGCAGCCCACCCGGGATCCCAGATACGCAGTATTTT. Supplemented by reference TRBV7-8 and TRBJ2-3, the full variable domain reads GAGVSQSPRYKVAKRGQDVALRCDPISGHVSLFWYQQALGQGPEFLTYFQNEAQLDKSGLPSDRFFAERPEGSVSTLKIQRTQQEDSAVYLCASSPPGIPDTQYFGPGTRLTVL.

The chain links TRBV2 to TRBJ2-5, with 7 bases aligning to TRBD2. This CDR3 spans 14 amino acids. J lost 2 bases, V lost 7 bases, and 7 bases had no gene match. Germline V lookup: CDR1 SNHLY, CDR2 FYNNEI. The CDR3 loop is CASTGGLVQETQYF. The CDR3 bases are TGTGCCAGCACAGGCGGACTAGTACAAGAGACCCAGTACTTC.

This clone was counted a single time. The chain uses TRBV13 and TRBJ2-1; the match to TRBD2 covers 13 bases. The CDR3 is 18 amino acids. CDR1 and CDR2 (germline): PRHDT, FYEKMQ (reference sequence). V shed 4 bases and J 4 bases; nucleotides not matched to a gene: 10. CDR3 sequence: CASSSRLAGGELYNEQFF. DNA for the CDR3: TGTGCCAGCAGCTCGAGACTAGCGGGAGGCGAGCTATACAATGAGCAGTTCTTC.

The rearrangement links TRBV29-1 to TRBJ2-3, with 7 positions matching TRBD2. This CDR3 contains 14 residues. CDR1 SQVTM and CDR2 ANQGSEA come from the germline V gene. With 4 bases clipped from V and 4 bases from J, the junction kept 8 bases outside the gene matches. The CDR3 DNA follows: TGCAGCGTTGGGAGGGAGGGCCGGGCAGATACGCAGTATTTT. Residues: CSVGREGRADTQYF.

V is TRBV7-2 and J is TRBJ2-3, with D possibly TRBD2 on 7 matching bases. V lost 1 base and J lost 5, with 13 bases in between. This CDR3 spans 15 amino acids. Germline V gene sequence: CDR1 SGHTA, CDR2 FQGNSA. The DNA for the CDR3 is TGTGCCAGCAGCTTAGTGCGGGGGCGGAAAGATACGCAGTATTTT. It encodes CASSLVRGRKDTQYF.

The rearrangement uses TRBV7-9 and TRBJ2-7; no definite D call. The V gene lost 0 bases and the J gene lost 6 bases, with 18 bases spanning the gap. There are 16 residues in the CDR3. CDR1 and CDR2 (germline): SEHNR, FQNEAQ (reference sequence). The CDR3 spells CASSLAHNSWPSEQYF. For the CDR3, the DNA is TGTGCCAGCAGCTTAGCCCATAACAGTTGGCCCTCCGAGCAGTACTTC.